This TCR beta chain was sequenced for a study of cytomegalovirus exposure and HLA in healthy donors. On this clone itself: As yet, its antigen is unknown.

The PCR made use of 60 Vbeta and 13 Jbeta primers. The table came from immunoSEQ multiplex PCR; TCRdb's copy has only in-frame clones and leaves some out. The sample has 250,000 or so clones; under 90% are singletons. General study results and limits: By a later analysis, the bulk of CMV-associated TCR beta chains appeared HLA-restricted. High specificity and sensitivity for cytomegalovirus status were reported for the classifier. Specificity for CMV antigens was confirmed in vitro for a few of the CMV-associated chains.

Germline V gene data show CDR1 as MGHRA and CDR2 as YSYEKL. J gave up 3 bases and V 4 bases, and 9 bases lay outside the gene matches. The CDR3 covers 16 residues. The sample comprised PBMCs. The clonotype originates from a human donor in good health. V gene TRBV4-1 combines with J gene TRBJ1-1; 9 bases line up with TRBD1. Here the CDR3 reads CASSLFPGQGDTEAFF. The CDR3 region has the DNA TGCGCCAGCAGCCTGTTTCCGGGACAGGGTGACACTGAAGCTTTCTTT.